This T cell receptor (beta chain) was identified during a study of T cell repertoires in cytomegalovirus infection. Study in general: Well-studied HLA-B-restricted CMV epitopes were used in the study alongside recently identified HLA-C-restricted ones. Public TCR beta signatures provided an indication of both CMV infection and a matching HLA type.

Overall study findings and caveats: The study identified carriers of CMV plus the relevant HLA from cumulative public TCR beta family frequency. HLA-C-restricted CMV-specific TCR beta clonotypes were dominant in the ex vivo response.

CDR3 length: 14 amino acids. J gave up 8 bases and V 1 base, and 5 bases lay outside the gene matches. Germline V lookup: CDR1 SGHDN, CDR2 FVKESK. Notes on this clonotype: Its antigen is as yet unknown.

TCRdb re-called the reads with MiXCR, one entry per CDR3 protein. In the table there are 340,000 or so distinct CDR3 sequences, approximately 25% of which are singletons. This receptor was taken from a human donor in good health (CMV status not recorded). Some clones in this sample may be carry-over from other donors' samples. The V and J genes are TRBV14 and TRBJ2-3, with 8 nucleotides matching TRBD2. Sequences were derived from cultured PBMCs, sampled from culture after CMV antigen stimulation. CDR3 residues: CASSQGTSSGTQYF. In DNA, the CDR3 is TGTGCCAGCAGCCAAGGGACTAGCTCTGGTACGCAGTATTTT. The full variable domain, in which reference TRBV14 and TRBJ2-3 provide the parts outside the CDR3, is EAGVTQFPSHSVIEKGQTVTLRCDPISGHDNLYWYRRVMGKEIKFLLHFVKESKQDESGMPNNRFLAERTGGTYSTLKVQPAELEDSGVYFCASSQGTSSGTQYFGPGTRLTVL.